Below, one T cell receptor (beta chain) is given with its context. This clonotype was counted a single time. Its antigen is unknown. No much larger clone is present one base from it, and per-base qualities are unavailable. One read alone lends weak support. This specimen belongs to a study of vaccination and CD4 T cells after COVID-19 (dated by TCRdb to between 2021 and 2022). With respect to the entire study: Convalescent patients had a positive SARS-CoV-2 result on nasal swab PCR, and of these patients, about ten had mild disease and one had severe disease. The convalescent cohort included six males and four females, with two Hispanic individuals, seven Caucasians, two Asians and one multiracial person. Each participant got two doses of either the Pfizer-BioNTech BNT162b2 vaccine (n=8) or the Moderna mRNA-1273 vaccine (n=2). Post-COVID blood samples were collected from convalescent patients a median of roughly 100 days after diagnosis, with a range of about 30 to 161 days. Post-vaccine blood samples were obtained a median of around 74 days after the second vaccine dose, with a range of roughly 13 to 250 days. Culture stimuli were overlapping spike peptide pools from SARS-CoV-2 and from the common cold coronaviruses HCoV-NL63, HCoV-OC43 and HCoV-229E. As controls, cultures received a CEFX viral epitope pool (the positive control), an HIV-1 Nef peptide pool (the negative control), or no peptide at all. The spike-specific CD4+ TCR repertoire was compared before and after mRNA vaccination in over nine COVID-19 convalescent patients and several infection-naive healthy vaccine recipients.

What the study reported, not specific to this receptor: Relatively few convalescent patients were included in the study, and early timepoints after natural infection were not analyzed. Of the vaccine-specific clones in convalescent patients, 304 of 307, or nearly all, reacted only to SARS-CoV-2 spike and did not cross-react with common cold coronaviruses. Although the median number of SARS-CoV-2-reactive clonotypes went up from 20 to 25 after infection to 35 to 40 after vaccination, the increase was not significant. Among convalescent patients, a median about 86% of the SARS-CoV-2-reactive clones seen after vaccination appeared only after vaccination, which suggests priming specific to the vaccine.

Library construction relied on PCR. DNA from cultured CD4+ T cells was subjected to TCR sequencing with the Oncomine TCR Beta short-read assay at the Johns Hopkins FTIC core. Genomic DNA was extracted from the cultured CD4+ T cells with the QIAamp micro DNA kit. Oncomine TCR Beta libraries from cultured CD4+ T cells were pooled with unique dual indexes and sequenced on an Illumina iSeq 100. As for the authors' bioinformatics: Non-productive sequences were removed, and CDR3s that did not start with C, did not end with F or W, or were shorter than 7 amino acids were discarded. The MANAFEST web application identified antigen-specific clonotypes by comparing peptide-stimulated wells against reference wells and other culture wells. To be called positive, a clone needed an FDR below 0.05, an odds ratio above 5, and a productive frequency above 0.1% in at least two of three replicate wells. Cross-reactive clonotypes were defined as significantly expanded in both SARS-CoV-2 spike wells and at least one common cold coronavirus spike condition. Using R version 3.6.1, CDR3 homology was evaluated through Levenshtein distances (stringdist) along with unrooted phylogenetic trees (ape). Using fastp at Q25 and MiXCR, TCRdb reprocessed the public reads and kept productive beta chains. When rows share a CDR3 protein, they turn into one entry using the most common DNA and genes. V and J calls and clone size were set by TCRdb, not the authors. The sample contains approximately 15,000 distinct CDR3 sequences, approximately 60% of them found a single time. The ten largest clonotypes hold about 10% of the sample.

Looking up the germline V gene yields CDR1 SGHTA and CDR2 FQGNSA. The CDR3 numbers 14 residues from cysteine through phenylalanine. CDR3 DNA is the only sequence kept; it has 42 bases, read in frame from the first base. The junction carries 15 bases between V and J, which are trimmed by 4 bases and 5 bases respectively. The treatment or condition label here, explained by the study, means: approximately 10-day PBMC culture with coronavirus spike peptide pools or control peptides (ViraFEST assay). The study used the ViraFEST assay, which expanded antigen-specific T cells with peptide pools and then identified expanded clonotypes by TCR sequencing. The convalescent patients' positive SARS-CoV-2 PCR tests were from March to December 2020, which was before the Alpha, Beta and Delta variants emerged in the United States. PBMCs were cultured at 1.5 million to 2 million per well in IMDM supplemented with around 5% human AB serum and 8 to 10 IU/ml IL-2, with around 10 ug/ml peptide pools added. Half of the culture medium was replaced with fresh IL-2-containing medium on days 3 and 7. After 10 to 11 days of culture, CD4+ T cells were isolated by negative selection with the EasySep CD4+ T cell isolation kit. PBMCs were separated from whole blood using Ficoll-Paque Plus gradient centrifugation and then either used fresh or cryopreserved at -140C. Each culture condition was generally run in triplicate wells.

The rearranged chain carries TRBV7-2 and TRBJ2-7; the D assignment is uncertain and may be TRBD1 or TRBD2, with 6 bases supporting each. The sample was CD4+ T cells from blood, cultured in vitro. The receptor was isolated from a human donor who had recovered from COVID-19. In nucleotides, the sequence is TGTGCCAGCAGCTCCAGGGGACTGATCAACGAGCAGTACTTC. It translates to CASSSRGLINEQYF.